One sample yielded the 16 T cell receptor beta chains listed below, sequenced in a study of T-cell reconstitution after alpha-beta-depleted transplantation in children. The TCRbeta library incorporated unique molecular identifiers. One entry per CDR3 protein, called by TCRdb with MiXCR from the PCR reads. The sample lists 490,000 or so distinct CDR3 sequences, around 13% occurring once. Specimen: PBMCs from the stem cell graft donor, collected from the stem cell graft. The receptors here all came from a human donor who donated a stem cell graft to a child with combined immunodeficiency.

This clonotype was seen a few times. The rearrangement links TRBV6-2 or TRBV6-3 to TRBJ1-1; no firm D call. Trimming cost V 6 bases and J 2 bases, with 19 bases left between them. The CDR3 runs to 16 residues. Germline V lookup: CDR1 MNHEY, CDR2 SVGEGT. As DNA, the CDR3 is TGTGCCAGCAGACGTACGGACTCGGGGTACAACACTGAAGCTTTCTTT. It translates to CASRRTDSGYNTEAFF.

The chain combines TRBV3-1 with TRBJ2-7; no clear D gene. CDR1 is LGHDT, CDR2 YNNKEL, per germline (reference sequence). The CDR3 runs 16 residues. Trimming cost V 0 bases and J 3 bases, with 15 bases left between them. In nucleotides, the CDR3 is TGTGCCAGCAGCCAAGATGGGTTTTGGGTTCACTACGAGCAGTACTTC. Protein: CASSQDGFWVHYEQYF.

This clonotype has more than one count but fewer than ten. V and J are TRBV12-3 or TRBV12-4 and TRBJ2-3, with D hard to call. The CDR3 covers 15 residues. Trimming stripped 3 bases from V and 1 base from J, with 11 bases between. CDR3 region: CASSFWSVGTDTQYF. DNA for the CDR3: TGTGCCAGCAGTTTCTGGTCGGTTGGCACAGATACGCAGTATTTT.

This sequence joins TRBV7-9 and TRBJ1-3; D is undetermined. This CDR3 is built from 15 residues. The V gene's germline CDR1 is SEHNR and CDR2 FQNEAQ (reference sequence). Deletions cut 4 bases from V and 3 bases from J, with 13 bases between. CDR3 nucleotides: TGTGCCAGCAGCTACCCAAGGGAGAGTGGAAACACCATATATTTT. Residues: CASSYPRESGNTIYF.

This clonotype was found many times. This sequence joins TRBV29-1 and TRBJ2-7, with 7 bases aligning to TRBD2. CDR1 and CDR2 (germline): SQVTM, ANQGSEA. The CDR3 loop spans 13 amino acids. V lost 5 bases to trimming and J lost 3 bases; unmatched junction nucleotides: 7. The CDR3 here is CSVPGTKSYEQYF. The DNA of the CDR3 is TGCAGCGTTCCAGGGACTAAGAGCTACGAGCAGTACTTC.

V and J are TRBV4-1 and TRBJ2-7; TRBD2 matches 8 bases. Germline lookup yields CDR1 MGHRA and CDR2 YSYEKL. V trimming: 0 bases; J trimming: 3 bases; junction bases outside the gene matches: 7. The length of the CDR3 is 16 residues. Written as DNA, the CDR3 is TGCGCCAGCAGCCAAGATCGGGAGGGTAGGGACTACGAGCAGTACTTC. It encodes CASSQDREGRDYEQYF.

The J gene is TRBJ1-5, the V gene TRBV6-2 or TRBV6-3; possibly TRBD1 for D (5 bases). The ends were cut back, 2 bases at V and 6 bases at J, with 26 bases in the middle. CDR3 size: 19 residues. Germline-derived CDR1 and CDR2 are MNHEY and SVGEGT. CDR3 sequence reads: CASSYPEGRLRGLGQPQHF. The DNA for the CDR3 is TGTGCCAGCAGTTACCCCGAGGGGAGGTTGAGAGGTTTAGGTCAGCCCCAGCATTTT.

In DNA, the CDR3 is TGTGCCTGGAGCCCAGGGGTGTCTGGGGCCAACGTCCTGACTTTC. Its protein is CAWSPGVSGANVLTF. This chain uses TRBV30 with TRBJ2-6; D might be TRBD1 (6 bases). The germline V gene has CDR1 GTSNPN and CDR2 SVGIG (reference sequence). The CDR3 contains 15 residues. Trimming shortened V by 3 bases and J by 1 base, and 10 bases separated the two germline ends.

J is TRBJ2-3 and V is TRBV7-9; TRBD2 agrees at 11 bases. The germline CDR1 and CDR2 sequences are SEHNR and FQNEAQ (reference sequence). With V trimmed by 5 bases and J by 2 bases, 9 bases remained unmatched. The length of the CDR3 is 17 residues. The CDR3 DNA is TGTGCCAGCAGCCACCCGACTAGCGGGAAGTACACAGATACGCAGTATTTT. It translates to CASSHPTSGKYTDTQYF.

The chain uses TRBV4-2 and TRBJ2-2, with 9 bases aligning to TRBD1. CDR3 size: 14 residues. Per the germline V gene, CDR1 is LGHNA and CDR2 is YNFKEQ. V shed 5 bases and J 7 bases; nucleotides not matched to a gene: 5. For the CDR3, the DNA is TGTGCCAGCAGCTTCGGGACAGGGCTCGGGGAGCTGTTTTTT. Amino acid sequence: CASSFGTGLGELFF.

The chain carries TRBV29-1 and TRBJ1-2, with 10 bases identical to TRBD1. V shed 7 bases and J 8 bases; nucleotides not matched to a gene: 13. CDR1 SQVTM and CDR2 ANQGSEA come from the germline V gene. The CDR3 is 14 amino acids. The CDR3: CSAHLAGTGVGYTF. The DNA for the CDR3 is TGCAGCGCACACCTAGCCGGGACAGGGGTAGGCTACACCTTC.

The V call is TRBV2, the J call TRBJ2-3, with 7 bases matching TRBD1. The V and J ends lost 8 bases and 1 base, in that order; junction bases with no gene match: 0. CDR1 is SNHLY, CDR2 FYNNEI, per germline. This CDR3 region has 12 residues. The CDR3 nucleotides are TGTGCCAGCGACAGGGGCACAGATACGCAGTATTTT. The encoded protein is CASDRGTDTQYF. Drawing the rest from reference TRBV2 and TRBJ2-3, the complete variable domain is EPEVTQTPSHQVTQMGQEVILRCVPISNHLYFYWYRQILGQKVEFLVSFYNNEISEKSEIFDDQFSVERPDGSNFTLKIRSTKLEDSAMYFCASDRGTDTQYFGPGTRLTVL.

Ten or more counts support this clonotype. V and J are TRBV7-9 and TRBJ1-4; D unresolved. The CDR3 length is 17 residues. The germline V gene has CDR1 SEHNR and CDR2 FQNEAQ (reference sequence). The V and J ends lost 5 bases and 0 bases respectively, with 16 bases between them. In DNA, the CDR3 is TGTGCCAGCAGCGCTTCCACACCGGATGCAACTAATGAAAAACTGTTTTTT. Encoded protein: CASSASTPDATNEKLFF.

V and J are TRBV20-1 and TRBJ2-1; D call uncertain. The CDR3 covers 14 residues. Germline-derived CDR1 and CDR2 are DFQATT and SNEGSKA (reference sequence). The V end lost 3 bases, the J end lost 4 bases, and 13 bases lay between the germline ends. The CDR3 DNA sequence: TGCAGTGCTAGGGTGGACCATGTTTACAATGAGCAGTTCTTC. It yields the protein CSARVDHVYNEQFF.

This clonotype was seen more than once but under ten times. This chain uses TRBV12-3 or TRBV12-4 with TRBJ2-1; D not resolved. V was clipped by 3 bases and J by 9 bases, with 18 bases between them. The CDR3 is made up of 15 amino acids. The CDR3 protein is CASSFRPLVPGEQFF. The DNA of the CDR3 is TGTGCCAGCAGTTTCCGGCCCCTGGTCCCAGGTGAGCAGTTCTTC.

This clonotype showed up many times. The chain combines TRBV6-5 with TRBJ1-2, with 8 nucleotides matching TRBD1. V lost 8 bases to trimming and J lost 7 bases; unmatched junction nucleotides: 3. The CDR3 sequence is 11 residues long. Looked up from germline, CDR1 is MNHEY and CDR2 is SVGAGI. The CDR3 nucleotides read TGTGCCAGCCAGGGGGCCCGTGGCTACACCTTC. Protein: CASQGARGYTF.